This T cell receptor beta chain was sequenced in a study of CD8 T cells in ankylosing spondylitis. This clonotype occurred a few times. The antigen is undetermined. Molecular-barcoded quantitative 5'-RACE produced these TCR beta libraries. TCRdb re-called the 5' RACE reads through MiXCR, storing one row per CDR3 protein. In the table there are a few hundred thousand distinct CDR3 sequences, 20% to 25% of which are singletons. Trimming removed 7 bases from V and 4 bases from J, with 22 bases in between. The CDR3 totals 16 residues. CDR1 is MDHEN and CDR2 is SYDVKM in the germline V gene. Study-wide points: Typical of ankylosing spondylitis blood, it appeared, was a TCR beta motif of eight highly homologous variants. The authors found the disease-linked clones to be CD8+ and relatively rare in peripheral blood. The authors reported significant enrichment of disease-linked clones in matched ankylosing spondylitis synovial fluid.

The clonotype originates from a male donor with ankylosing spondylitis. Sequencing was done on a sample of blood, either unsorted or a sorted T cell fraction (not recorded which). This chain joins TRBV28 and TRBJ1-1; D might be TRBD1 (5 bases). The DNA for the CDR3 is TGTGCCAGCATCGGGGTTGGAAGATTCAGGGTCACTGAAGCTTTCTTT. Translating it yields CASIGVGRFRVTEAFF.